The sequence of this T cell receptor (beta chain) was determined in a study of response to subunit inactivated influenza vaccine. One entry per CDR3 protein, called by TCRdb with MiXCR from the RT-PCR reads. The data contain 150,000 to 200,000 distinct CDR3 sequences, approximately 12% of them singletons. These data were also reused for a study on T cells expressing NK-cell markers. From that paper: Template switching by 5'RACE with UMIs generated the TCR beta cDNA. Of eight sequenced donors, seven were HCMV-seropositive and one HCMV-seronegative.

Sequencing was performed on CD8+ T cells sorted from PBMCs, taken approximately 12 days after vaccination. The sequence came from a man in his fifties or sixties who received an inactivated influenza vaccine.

Here the CDR3 DNA reads TGTGCCAGCAGCCTTCAGTCCGAGCAGTTCTTC. Its protein product is CASSLQSEQFF. This chain links TRBV11-2 with TRBJ2-1; D uncertain. Germline V CDR1 and CDR2: SGHAT, FQNNGV. The CDR3 has 11 residues. V was pared by 5 bases and J by 10 bases, with 9 bases between.